This TCR beta chain was found in a study of sequential checkpoint blockade in melanoma. Overall study: Each arm's sequence ended with maintenance nivolumab. About two dozen patients had matched tumor biopsies before treatment and at week 13 after nivolumab or ipilimumab alone. Whole-study findings and limits: Response in arm A was associated with pretreatment TIL clonality.

Treatment: randomized to nivolumab then ipilimumab (arm A) or the reverse (arm B). None of the patients previously received DNA-damaging chemotherapy. Sequencing used immunoSEQ multiplex PCR; TCRdb keeps in-frame clones, though not all of them. The sample includes roughly 3,200 clones, about a fifth of them seen just once. By share of the sample, this clone is medium-sized. Its target is unknown. The source is a human donor with melanoma. Sequencing used tumor tissue (inferred from file names), obtained from a patient given nivolumab and ipilimumab in sequence.

The CDR3 DNA sequence: TGTGCCATCGGGACGGGAGCCCAAGCCGAGCAGTACTTC. Protein: CAIGTGAQAEQYF. The genes are TRBV6-8 and TRBJ2-7; weak D call: TRBD2 (6 bases). The V end lost 10 bases, the J end lost 6 bases, and 19 bases lay between the germline ends. The length of the CDR3 is 13 residues. Germline V gives CDR1 MNHGY, CDR2 SAAAGT.